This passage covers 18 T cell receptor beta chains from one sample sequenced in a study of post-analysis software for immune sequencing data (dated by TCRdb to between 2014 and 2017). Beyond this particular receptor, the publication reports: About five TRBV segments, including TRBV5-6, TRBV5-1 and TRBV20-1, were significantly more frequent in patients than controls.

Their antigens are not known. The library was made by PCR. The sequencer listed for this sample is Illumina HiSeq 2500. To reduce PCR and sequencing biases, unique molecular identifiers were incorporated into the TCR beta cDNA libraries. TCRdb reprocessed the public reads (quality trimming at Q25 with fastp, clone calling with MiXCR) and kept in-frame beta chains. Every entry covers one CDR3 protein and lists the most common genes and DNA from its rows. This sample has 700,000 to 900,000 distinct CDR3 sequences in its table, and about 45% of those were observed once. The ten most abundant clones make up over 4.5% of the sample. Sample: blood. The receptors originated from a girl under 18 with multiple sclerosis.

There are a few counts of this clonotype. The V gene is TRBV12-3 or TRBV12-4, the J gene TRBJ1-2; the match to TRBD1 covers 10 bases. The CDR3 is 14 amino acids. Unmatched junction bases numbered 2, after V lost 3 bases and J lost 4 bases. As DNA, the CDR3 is TGTGCCAGCAGTTTCAGGACAGGGGGCTATGGCTACACCTTC. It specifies CASSFRTGGYGYTF.

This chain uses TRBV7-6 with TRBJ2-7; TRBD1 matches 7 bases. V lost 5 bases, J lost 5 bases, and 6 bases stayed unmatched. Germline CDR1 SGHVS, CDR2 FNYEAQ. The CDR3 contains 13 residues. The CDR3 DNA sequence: TGTGCCAGCAGCCTGACAGGGATCCACGAGCAGTACTTC. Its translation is CASSLTGIHEQYF.

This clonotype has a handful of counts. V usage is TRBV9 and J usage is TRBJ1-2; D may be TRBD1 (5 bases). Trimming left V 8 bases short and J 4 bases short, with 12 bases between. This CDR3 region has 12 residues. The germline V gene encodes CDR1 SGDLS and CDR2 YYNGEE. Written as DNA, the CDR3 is TGTGCCAGTATAGACAGCACCTATGGCTACACCTTC. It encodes CASIDSTYGYTF.

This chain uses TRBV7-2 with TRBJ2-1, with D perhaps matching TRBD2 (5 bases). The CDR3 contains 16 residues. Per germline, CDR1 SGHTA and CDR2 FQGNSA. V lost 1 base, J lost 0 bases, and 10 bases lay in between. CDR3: CASSLVSEGSYNEQFF. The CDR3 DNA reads TGTGCCAGCAGCTTAGTTAGTGAGGGCTCCTACAATGAGCAGTTCTTC.

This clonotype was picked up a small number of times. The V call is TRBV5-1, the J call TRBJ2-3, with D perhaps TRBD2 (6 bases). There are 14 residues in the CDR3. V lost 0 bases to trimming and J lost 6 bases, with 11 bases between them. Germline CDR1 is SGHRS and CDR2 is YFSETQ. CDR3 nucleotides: TGCGCCAGCAGCTTGGGACTAGTAACTGATACGCAGTATTTT. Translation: CASSLGLVTDTQYF.

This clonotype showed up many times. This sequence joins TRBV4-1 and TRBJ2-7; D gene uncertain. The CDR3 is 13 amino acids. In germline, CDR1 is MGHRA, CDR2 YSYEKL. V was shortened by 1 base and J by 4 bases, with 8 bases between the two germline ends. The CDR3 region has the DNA TGCGCCAGCAGCCAAGGCCCGAGTTACGAGCAGTACTTC. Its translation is CASSQGPSYEQYF.

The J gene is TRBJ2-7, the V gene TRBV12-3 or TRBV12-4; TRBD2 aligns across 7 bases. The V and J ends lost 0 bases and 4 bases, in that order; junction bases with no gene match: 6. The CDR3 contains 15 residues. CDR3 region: CASSLAGGSFYEQYF. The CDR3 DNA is TGTGCCAGCAGTTTAGCTGGCGGGAGTTTTTACGAGCAGTACTTC.

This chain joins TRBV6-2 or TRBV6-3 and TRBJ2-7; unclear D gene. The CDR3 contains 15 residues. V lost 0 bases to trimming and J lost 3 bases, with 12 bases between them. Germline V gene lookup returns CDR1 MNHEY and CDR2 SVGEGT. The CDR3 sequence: CASSYSRTSNYEQYF. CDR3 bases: TGTGCCAGCAGTTACTCCCGGACCTCTAACTACGAGCAGTACTTC.

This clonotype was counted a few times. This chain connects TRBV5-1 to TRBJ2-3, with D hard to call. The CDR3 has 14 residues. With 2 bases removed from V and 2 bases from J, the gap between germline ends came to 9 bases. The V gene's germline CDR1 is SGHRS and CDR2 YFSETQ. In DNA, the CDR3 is TGCGCCAGCAGCTTTGTCTCCTCCACAGATACGCAGTATTTT. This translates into CASSFVSSTDTQYF.

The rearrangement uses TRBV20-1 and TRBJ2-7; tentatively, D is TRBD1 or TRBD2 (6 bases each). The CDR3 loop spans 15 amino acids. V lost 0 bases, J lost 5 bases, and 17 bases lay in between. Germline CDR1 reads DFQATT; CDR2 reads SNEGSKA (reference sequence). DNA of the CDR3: TGCAGTGCTAGAGATCTGGGGGGCCTCTTCCACGAGCAGTACTTC. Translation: CSARDLGGLFHEQYF.

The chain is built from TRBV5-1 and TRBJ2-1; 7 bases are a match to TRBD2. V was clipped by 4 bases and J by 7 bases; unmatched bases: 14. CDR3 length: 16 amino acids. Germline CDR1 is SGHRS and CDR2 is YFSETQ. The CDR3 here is CASSTGGAGKSNEQFF. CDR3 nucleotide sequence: TGCGCCAGCAGCACCGGGGGAGCGGGAAAAAGTAATGAGCAGTTCTTC.

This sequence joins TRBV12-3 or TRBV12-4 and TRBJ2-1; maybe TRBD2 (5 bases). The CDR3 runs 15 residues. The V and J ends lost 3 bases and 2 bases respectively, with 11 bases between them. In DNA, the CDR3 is TGTGCCAGCAGTTTCCCAGCGGCCCCCTACAATGAGCAGTTCTTC. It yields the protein CASSFPAAPYNEQFF.

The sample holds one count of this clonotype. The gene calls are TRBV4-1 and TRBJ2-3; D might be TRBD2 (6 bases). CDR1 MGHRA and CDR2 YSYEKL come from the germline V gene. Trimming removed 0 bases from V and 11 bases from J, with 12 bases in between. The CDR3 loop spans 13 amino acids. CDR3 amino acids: CASSQEEDSGQYF. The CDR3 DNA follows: TGCGCCAGCAGCCAAGAGGAAGATAGCGGGCAGTATTTT.

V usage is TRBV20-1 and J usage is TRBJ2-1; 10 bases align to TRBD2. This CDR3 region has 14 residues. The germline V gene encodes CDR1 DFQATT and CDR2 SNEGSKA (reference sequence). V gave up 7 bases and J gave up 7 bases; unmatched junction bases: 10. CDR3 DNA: TGCAGTGTCGCGACTAGCGGGCTCCGGAATGAGCAGTTCTTC. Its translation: CSVATSGLRNEQFF.

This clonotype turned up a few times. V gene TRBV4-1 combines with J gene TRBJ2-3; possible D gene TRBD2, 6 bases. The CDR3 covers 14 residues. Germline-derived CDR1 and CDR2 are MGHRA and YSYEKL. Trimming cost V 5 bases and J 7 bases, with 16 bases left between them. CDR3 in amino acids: CASSSGTLRNTQYF. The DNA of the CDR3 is TGCGCCAGCAGCTCCGGGACTCTCAGGAATACGCAGTATTTT.

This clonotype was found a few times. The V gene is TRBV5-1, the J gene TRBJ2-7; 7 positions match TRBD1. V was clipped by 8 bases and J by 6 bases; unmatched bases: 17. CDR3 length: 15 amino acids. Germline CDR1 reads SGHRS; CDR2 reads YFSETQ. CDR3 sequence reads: CASAFRDSLFLEQYF. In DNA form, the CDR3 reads TGCGCCAGTGCTTTCAGGGACAGTCTCTTCCTCGAGCAGTACTTC.

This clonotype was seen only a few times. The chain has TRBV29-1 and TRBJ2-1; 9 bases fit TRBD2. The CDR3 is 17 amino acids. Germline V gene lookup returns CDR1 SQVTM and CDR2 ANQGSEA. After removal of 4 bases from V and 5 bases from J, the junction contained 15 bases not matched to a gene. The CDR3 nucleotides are TGCAGCGTTGTCGTCCTAGCGGGGCCCAGCCGGGACAATGAGCAGTTCTTC. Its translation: CSVVVLAGPSRDNEQFF.

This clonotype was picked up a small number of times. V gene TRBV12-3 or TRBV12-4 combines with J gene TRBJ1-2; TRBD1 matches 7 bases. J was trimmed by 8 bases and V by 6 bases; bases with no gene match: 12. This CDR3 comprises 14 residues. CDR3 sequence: CASSPAGGRSGYTF. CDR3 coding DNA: TGTGCCAGCAGCCCCGCAGGGGGGAGGTCGGGCTACACCTTC.